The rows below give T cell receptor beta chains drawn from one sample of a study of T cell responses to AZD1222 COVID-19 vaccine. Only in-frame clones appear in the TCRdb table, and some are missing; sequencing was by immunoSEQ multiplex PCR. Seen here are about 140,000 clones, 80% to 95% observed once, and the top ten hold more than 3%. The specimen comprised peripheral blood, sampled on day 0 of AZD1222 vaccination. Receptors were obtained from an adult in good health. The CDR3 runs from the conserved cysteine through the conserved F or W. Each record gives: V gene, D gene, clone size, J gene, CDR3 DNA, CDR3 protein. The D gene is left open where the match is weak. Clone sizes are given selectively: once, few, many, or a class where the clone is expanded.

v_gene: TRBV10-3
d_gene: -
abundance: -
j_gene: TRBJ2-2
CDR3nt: TGTGCCATCATACGAGGGCGGGGCACCGGGGAGCTGTTTTTT
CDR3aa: CAIIRGRGTGELFF

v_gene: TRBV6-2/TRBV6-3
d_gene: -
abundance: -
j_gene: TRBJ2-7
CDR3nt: TGTGCCAGCAGTCGCTCCGACTACGAGCAGTACTTC
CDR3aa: CASSRSDYEQYF

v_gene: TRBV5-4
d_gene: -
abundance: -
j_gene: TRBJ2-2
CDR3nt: TGTGCCAGCAGCTCCTCTGGACAGTCCGGGGAGCTGTTTTTT
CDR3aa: CASSSSGQSGELFF

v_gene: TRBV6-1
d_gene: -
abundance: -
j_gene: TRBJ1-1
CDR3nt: TGTGCCAGCTGTGAATCGAGGGGGTGGACTGAAGCTTTCTTT
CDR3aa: CASCESRGWTEAFF

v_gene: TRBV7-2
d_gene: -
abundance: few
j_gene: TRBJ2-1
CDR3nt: TGTGCCAGCAGCTTAGTGGGGCGGGGCGGGAAGTACAATGAGCAGTTCTTC
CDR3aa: CASSLVGRGGKYNEQFF

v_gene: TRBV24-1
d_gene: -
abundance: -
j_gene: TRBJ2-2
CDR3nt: TGTGCCACCAGTGCTTTGCTTTACACCGGGGAGCTGTTTTTT
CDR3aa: CATSALLYTGELFF

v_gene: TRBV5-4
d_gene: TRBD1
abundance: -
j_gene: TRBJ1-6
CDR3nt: TGTGCCAGCAGCCTACGACAGGGGCCTGGATCACCCCTCCACTTT
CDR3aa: CASSLRQGPGSPLHF

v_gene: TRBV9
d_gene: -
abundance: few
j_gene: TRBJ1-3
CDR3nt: TGTGCCAGCAGCGCTACCTTCGACAGGCACTCTGGAAACACCATATATTTT
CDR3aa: CASSATFDRHSGNTIYF

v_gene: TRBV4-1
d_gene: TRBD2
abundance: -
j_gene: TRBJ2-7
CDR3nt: TGCGCCAGCAGCCGAATACTAGCGGGAGAGGTCTGGACGTACTTC
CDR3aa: CASSRILAGEVWTYF

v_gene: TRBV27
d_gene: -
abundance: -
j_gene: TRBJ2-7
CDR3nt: TGTGCCAGCAGACGCCTGGGACACCAATCCTACGAGCAGTACTTC
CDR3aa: CASRRLGHQSYEQYF

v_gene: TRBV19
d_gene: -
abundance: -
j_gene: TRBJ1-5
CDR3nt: TGTGCCAGTAGTATAGAGGACGCACGGAACAATCAGCCCCAGCATTTT
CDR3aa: CASSIEDARNNQPQHF

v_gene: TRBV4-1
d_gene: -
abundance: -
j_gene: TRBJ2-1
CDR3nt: TGCGCCAGCAGCCAAGATATGAATGAGCAGTTCTTC
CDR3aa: CASSQDMNEQFF

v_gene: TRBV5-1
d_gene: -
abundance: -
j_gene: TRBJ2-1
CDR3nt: TGCGCCAGCAGCTTGGACCCGGGGACCTACAATGAGCAGTTCTTC
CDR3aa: CASSLDPGTYNEQFF

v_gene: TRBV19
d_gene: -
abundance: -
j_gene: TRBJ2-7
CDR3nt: TGTGCCAGTAGTATAAGCCCGACCGTCGACGAGCAGTACTTC
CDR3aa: CASSISPTVDEQYF

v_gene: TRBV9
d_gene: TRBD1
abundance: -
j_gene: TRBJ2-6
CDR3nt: TGTGCCAGCAGCGTAGACCCCCGGCAGGGGGCCGGGGCCAACGTCCTGACTTTC
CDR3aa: CASSVDPRQGAGANVLTF

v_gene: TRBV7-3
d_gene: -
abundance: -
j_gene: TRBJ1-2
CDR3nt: TGTGCCAGCAGCTTAACGGGCCAGGAGAAGGGCTACACCTTC
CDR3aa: CASSLTGQEKGYTF

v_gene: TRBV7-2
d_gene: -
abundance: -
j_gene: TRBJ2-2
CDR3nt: TGTGCCAGCAGCTTAGTTCGAATGACCGGGGAGCTGTTTTTT
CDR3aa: CASSLVRMTGELFF

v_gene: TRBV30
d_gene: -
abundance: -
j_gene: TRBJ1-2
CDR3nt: TGTGCCTGGAGTGTAGGAAGGAACTATGGCTACACCTTC
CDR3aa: CAWSVGRNYGYTF

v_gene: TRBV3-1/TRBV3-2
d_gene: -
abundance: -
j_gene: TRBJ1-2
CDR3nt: TGTGCCAGCAGCCAGGGGGAAGGGGCATACTATGGCTACACCTTC
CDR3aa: CASSQGEGAYYGYTF

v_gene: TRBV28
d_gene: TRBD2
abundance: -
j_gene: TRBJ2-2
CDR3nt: TGTGCCAGCAATTCAATAAGCGGGAGGACAACCGGGGAGCTGTTTTTT
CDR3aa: CASNSISGRTTGELFF

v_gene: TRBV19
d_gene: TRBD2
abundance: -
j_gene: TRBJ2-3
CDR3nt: TGTGCCAGTAGCCCTCGAGCGGGGGTCAGCACAGATACGCAGTATTTT
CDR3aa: CASSPRAGVSTDTQYF

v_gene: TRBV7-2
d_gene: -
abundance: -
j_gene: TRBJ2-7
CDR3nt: TGTGCCAGCAGCCCCTCCCTCGAGCAGTACTTC
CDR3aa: CASSPSLEQYF

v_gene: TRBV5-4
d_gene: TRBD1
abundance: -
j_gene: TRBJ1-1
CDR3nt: TGTGCCAGCAGCTTCGCCGGGACAGGGTATGGAGGGACTGAAGCTTTCTTT
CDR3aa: CASSFAGTGYGGTEAFF

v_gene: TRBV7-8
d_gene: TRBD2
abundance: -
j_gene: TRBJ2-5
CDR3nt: TGTGCCAGCAGCTCAACCCGACTAGCTGCACAAGAGACCCAGTACTTC
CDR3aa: CASSSTRLAAQETQYF

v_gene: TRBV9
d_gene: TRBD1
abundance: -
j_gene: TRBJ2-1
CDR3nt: TGTGCCAGCAGCTCGGGGACAGGGGCGGGTGAGCAGTTCTTC
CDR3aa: CASSSGTGAGEQFF

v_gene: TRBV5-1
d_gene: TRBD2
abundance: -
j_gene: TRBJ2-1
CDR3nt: TGCGCCAGCAGCCTAGGGACTAGCGGGCCCTACAATGAGCAGTTCTTC
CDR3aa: CASSLGTSGPYNEQFF

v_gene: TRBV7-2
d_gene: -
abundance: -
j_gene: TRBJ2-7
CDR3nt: TGTGCCAGCAGCCTATTAGACTCAGGACCGTACGAGCAGTACTTC
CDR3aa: CASSLLDSGPYEQYF

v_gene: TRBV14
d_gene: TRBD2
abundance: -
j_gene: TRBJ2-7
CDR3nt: TGTGCCAGCAGCCAAGAATGGGGTCTAGCGGGAGGCTACGAGCAGTACTTC
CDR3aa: CASSQEWGLAGGYEQYF

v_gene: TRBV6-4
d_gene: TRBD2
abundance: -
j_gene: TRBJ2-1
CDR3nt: TGTGCCAGCAGCGTTAGCGGGGGCTACAATGAGCAGTTCTTC
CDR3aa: CASSVSGGYNEQFF

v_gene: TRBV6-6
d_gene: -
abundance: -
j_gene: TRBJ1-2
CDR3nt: TGTGCCAGCAGTAACGGAGGGAATGGCTACACCTTC
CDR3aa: CASSNGGNGYTF

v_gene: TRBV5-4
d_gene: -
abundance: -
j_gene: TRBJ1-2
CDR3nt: TGTGCCAGCAGCTCGTTCCGTGACAGCCCATATGGCTACACCTTC
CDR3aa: CASSSFRDSPYGYTF

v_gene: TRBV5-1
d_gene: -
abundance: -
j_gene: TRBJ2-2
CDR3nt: TGCGCCAGCAGCCCAAGGGATCCCGGGGAGCTGTTTTTT
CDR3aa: CASSPRDPGELFF

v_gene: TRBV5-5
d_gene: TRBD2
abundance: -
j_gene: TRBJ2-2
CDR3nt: TGTGCCAGCAGCCCGCAACCGGGACTAGCGGCTACCGGGGAGCTGTTTTTT
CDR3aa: CASSPQPGLAATGELFF

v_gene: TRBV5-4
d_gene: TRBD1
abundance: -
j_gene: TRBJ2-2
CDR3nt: TGTGCCAGCAGCGGGGGACCGGGACAGGTGGTGGTCGGGGAGCTGTTTTTT
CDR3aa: CASSGGPGQVVVGELFF

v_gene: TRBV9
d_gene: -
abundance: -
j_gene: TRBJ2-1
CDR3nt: TGTGCCAGCAGCGTAGAGGGCAGGGTACATGAGCAGTTCTTC
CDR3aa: CASSVEGRVHEQFF

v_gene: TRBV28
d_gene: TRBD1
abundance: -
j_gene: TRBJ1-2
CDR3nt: TGTGCCAGCAGTATATCCGGGACAGGGGTTTATGGCTACACCTTC
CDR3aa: CASSISGTGVYGYTF

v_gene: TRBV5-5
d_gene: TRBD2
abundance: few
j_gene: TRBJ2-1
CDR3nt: TGTGCCAGCAGCTTGGGCGGGAGCGGGTACAATGAGCAGTTCTTC
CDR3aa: CASSLGGSGYNEQFF